Shown below are 17 T cell receptor beta chains from a single sample sequenced in a study of blood T cell repertoires in COVID-19. Sequenced by immunoSEQ multiplex PCR; TCRdb stores in-frame clones only, minus some. Here the sample spans tens of thousands of clones, 89% being singletons. The material sequenced was peripheral blood. The receptors originated from a man aged 45-60 years with active COVID-19.

The chain has TRBV6-2 or TRBV6-3 and TRBJ2-7; D unresolved. The CDR3 runs 16 residues. Germline V gene data show CDR1 as MNHEY and CDR2 as SVGEGT. The V gene lost 0 bases and the J gene lost 1 base, with 13 bases spanning the gap. CDR3 in amino acids: CASSYSFYHQSYEQYF. The CDR3 DNA sequence: TGTGCCAGCAGTTACTCGTTTTACCACCAGTCCTACGAGCAGTACTTC.

This clone was observed once. The J gene is TRBJ1-2, the V gene TRBV2; TRBD1 matches 7 bases. Germline loops: CDR1 SNHLY, CDR2 FYNNEI. V gave up 4 bases and J gave up 5 bases; unmatched junction bases: 4. This CDR3 contains 13 residues. The CDR3, as DNA: TGTGCCAGCAGTGTTACAGGGGATTATGGCTACACCTTC. It encodes CASSVTGDYGYTF.

The J gene is TRBJ2-1, the V gene TRBV19, with a weak D call TRBD2 (6 bases). The CDR3 consists of 12 residues. The germline gives CDR1 LNHDA, CDR2 SQIVND (reference sequence). V was cut by 5 bases and J by 8 bases, with 10 bases left in between. CDR3 DNA sequence: TGTGCCAGTAGTCCTCAGCGGGATGAGCAGTTCTTC. It is translated as CASSPQRDEQFF.

This chain joins TRBV7-9 and TRBJ2-7, with D tentatively TRBD2 (6 bases). V was cut by 1 base and J by 4 bases, with 11 bases left in between. The CDR3 covers 14 residues. Germline V lookup: CDR1 SEHNR, CDR2 FQNEAQ (reference sequence). The CDR3 DNA is TGTGCCAGCAGCTTAGGGAGGGGTCAGTACGAGCAGTACTTC. Its translation is CASSLGRGQYEQYF. Filled out from reference TRBV7-9 and TRBJ2-7, the complete variable domain reads DTGVSQNPRHKITKRGQNVTFRCDPISEHNRLYWYRQTLGQGPEFLTYFQNEAQLEKSRLLSDRFSAERPKGSFSTLEIQRTEQGDSAMYLCASSLGRGQYEQYFGPGTRLTVT.

Of note for this clone: Other DNA sequences in the same sample also yield this CDR3. The V gene is TRBV15, the J gene TRBJ2-3; tentative D call: TRBD2 (6 bases). This CDR3 is 14 amino acids long. Trimming cost V 3 bases and J 2 bases, with 9 bases left between them. Germline V CDR1 and CDR2: LNHNV, YYDKDF (reference sequence). CDR3 sequence reads: CATSRGLYTDTQYF. The CDR3 nucleotides are TGTGCCACCAGCAGGGGACTGTACACAGATACGCAGTATTTT.

The chain carries TRBV18 and TRBJ1-4; 7 bases are a match to TRBD1. Germline CDR1 and CDR2: KGHSH and LQKENI. The CDR3 is made up of 15 amino acids. J gave up 3 bases and V 3 bases, and 4 bases lay outside the gene matches. The CDR3 coding sequence is TGTGCCAGCTCACCCGGGACAGTGTCTAATGAAAAACTGTTTTTT. The encoded protein is CASSPGTVSNEKLFF.

The chain links TRBV9 to TRBJ2-1; 9 bases fit TRBD1. Germline trimming cut 3 bases from V and 1 base from J; bases unmatched to any gene: 2. The CDR3 has 15 residues. Germline V CDR1 and CDR2: SGDLS, YYNGEE. CDR3 sequence reads: CASSAGTGSYNEQFF. DNA of the CDR3: TGTGCCAGCAGCGCTGGGACAGGGTCCTACAATGAGCAGTTCTTC.

This rearrangement joins TRBV3-1 (or the pseudogene TRBV3-2) to TRBJ2-5; maybe TRBD1 (6 bases). The CDR3 runs 14 residues. Germline-derived CDR1 and CDR2 are LGHDT and YNNKEL (reference sequence). V gave up 1 base and J gave up 7 bases, with 13 bases separating them. The CDR3 protein is CASSQVVGAGTQYF. As DNA, the CDR3 is TGTGCCAGCAGCCAAGTTGTGGGGGCAGGGACCCAGTACTTC.

The rearrangement uses TRBV11-2 and TRBJ2-7; the D is unclear. V lost 0 bases, J lost 7 bases, and 7 bases lay in between. The CDR3 loop spans 12 amino acids. From germline, CDR1 is SGHAT and CDR2 FQNNGV. CDR3 nucleotide sequence: TGTGCCAGCAGCTTAGATCTATCGGAGCAGTACTTC. It specifies CASSLDLSEQYF.

This clone was detected a few times. The chain recombines TRBV5-1 with TRBJ1-6; D unclear. Germline values: CDR1 SGHRS, CDR2 YFSETQ. This CDR3 has 15 amino acids. V dropped 0 bases and J dropped 8 bases, with 12 bases sitting between them. The chain's CDR3 is CASSLAGREDSPLHF. CDR3 coding DNA: TGCGCCAGCAGCTTGGCCGGGAGAGAGGATTCACCCCTCCACTTT.

This chain connects TRBV6-5 to TRBJ2-1; D gene ambiguous. CDR1 is MNHEY, CDR2 SVGAGI, per germline. Trimming left V 1 base short and J 0 bases short, with 7 bases between. The CDR3 covers 15 residues. The CDR3 protein is CASSYLSSSYNEQFF. The CDR3 region has the DNA TGTGCCAGCAGTTACTTGTCGAGCTCCTACAATGAGCAGTTCTTC.

V usage is TRBV6-6 and J usage is TRBJ2-7; TRBD1 matches at 9 bases. The V and J ends lost 10 bases and 0 bases, in that order; junction bases with no gene match: 13. CDR3 size: 16 residues. Germline V gene data show CDR1 as MNHNY and CDR2 as SVGAGI (reference sequence). The CDR3 spells CATRDREKTNSYEQYF. Written as DNA, the CDR3 is TGTGCCACCCGGGACAGGGAAAAAACCAACTCCTACGAGCAGTACTTC.

This clone is a singleton in its sample. The chain uses TRBV14 and TRBJ1-4, with 7 bases lining up with TRBD1. J was trimmed by 8 bases and V by 4 bases; bases with no gene match: 13. Germline CDR1 reads SGHDN; CDR2 reads FVKESK. This CDR3 has 16 amino acids. This chain's CDR3 is CASSPGVLDRREKLFF. DNA of the CDR3: TGTGCCAGCAGCCCTGGGGTTCTGGACAGGCGGGAAAAACTGTTTTTT.

V is TRBV5-1 and J is TRBJ1-3; D gene ambiguous. Germline V gene sequence: CDR1 SGHRS, CDR2 YFSETQ. The V end lost 0 bases, the J end lost 0 bases, and 13 bases lay between the germline ends. The CDR3 is made up of 17 amino acids. The CDR3 DNA sequence: TGCGCCAGCAGCTTGGTAATGGGCAGCTTCTCTGGAAACACCATATATTTT. Its translation: CASSLVMGSFSGNTIYF.

The CDR3 region has the DNA TGCAGCGTTTCTAGGGGGCTAGAGACCCAGTACTTC. It translates to CSVSRGLETQYF. The V and J genes are TRBV29-1 and TRBJ2-5; TRBD1 matches at 7 bases. J was trimmed by 4 bases and V by 5 bases; bases with no gene match: 4. There are 12 residues in the CDR3. Germline CDR1 reads SQVTM; CDR2 reads ANQGSEA.

The chain links TRBV6-6 to TRBJ1-1; unclear D gene. V lost 10 bases, J lost 10 bases, and 10 bases lay in between. CDR1 and CDR2 from the germline V gene are MNHNY and SVGAGI (reference sequence). This CDR3 contains 9 residues. The CDR3 nucleotides are TGTGCCACCCTCCCCGGAGCTTTCTTT. It yields the protein CATLPGAFF.

The V and J genes are TRBV19 and TRBJ2-3, with D maybe TRBD2 (7 bases). Germline loops: CDR1 LNHDA, CDR2 SQIVND (reference sequence). V lost 0 bases and J 5 bases, leaving 15 bases between the germline ends. The CDR3 has 16 amino acids. The CDR3 DNA is TGTGCCAGTAGTATAGAGTTCGCGGGGGCGGGAGATACGCAGTATTTT. Translated, it gives CASSIEFAGAGDTQYF.